Listed below are T cell receptor beta chains from one sample, sequenced in a study of T cells in Graves' hyperthyroidism and ophthalmopathy. TCRdb reanalysed the multiplex PCR reads using MiXCR and keeps one entry per CDR3 protein. The sample comprises under 750,000 distinct CDR3 sequences, roughly 20% of which are singletons, and approximately 15% rests with the top ten. Specimen: blood. These receptors were taken from a woman between 50 and 59 years old with Graves' hyperthyroidism that later progressed to Graves' ophthalmopathy. CDR3s include the opening cysteine and the closing phenylalanine or tryptophan. A D gene is named only where the DNA matches it firmly. For some rows the clone size is stated as once, few or many, or as a class when expanded; others skip it.

v_gene,j_gene,abundance,d_gene,CDR3nt,CDR3aa
TRBV29-1,TRBJ2-1,.,TRBD2,TGCAGCGTTGCCCAGCGGGGGGGCAATGAGCAGTTCTTC,CSVAQRGGNEQFF
TRBV5-1,TRBJ1-2,many,TRBD1,TGCGCCAGCAGCTTAGCGTCAGGGGGTTATGGCTACACCTTC,CASSLASGGYGYTF
TRBV10-3,TRBJ2-7,few,.,TGTGCCATCTCCCGGGGGCCTTCCTACGAGCAGTACTTC,CAISRGPSYEQYF
TRBV3-1,TRBJ1-1,many,TRBD1,TGTGCCAGCAGCCTGGGACAGTATAGTAACACTGAAGCTTTCTTT,CASSLGQYSNTEAFF
TRBV3-1,TRBJ2-3,many,TRBD2,TGTGCCAGCAGCCAAGATCCTAGCGGGGTGGGAGATACGCAGTATTTT,CASSQDPSGVGDTQYF
TRBV6-1,TRBJ1-1,.,.,TGTGCCAGCAGTCTCCCGCTGATAAACACTGAAGCTTTCTTT,CASSLPLINTEAFF
TRBV20-1,TRBJ2-5,many,TRBD1,TGCAGTGCTAGGGTGAACAGGGGGTTACAAGAGACCCAGTACTTC,CSARVNRGLQETQYF
TRBV7-8,TRBJ1-6,.,.,TGTGCCAGCAGCCGTCGTGCCTCACCAAATTCACCCCTCCACTTT,CASSRRASPNSPLHF
TRBV20-1,TRBJ1-4,.,.,TGCAGTGCTAGGGTTAACGAAAAACTGTTTTTT,CSARVNEKLFF
TRBV7-6,TRBJ1-3,many,.,TGTGCCAGCAGTCTGAACAGGATGAGCTCTGGAAACACCATATATTTT,CASSLNRMSSGNTIYF
TRBV7-8,TRBJ2-2,many,.,TGTGCCAGCAGCTTAACAGAGAACACCGGGGAGCTGTTTTTT,CASSLTENTGELFF
TRBV27,TRBJ1-2,once,TRBD1,TGTGCCAGCAAACCCCCCGGGACAGCACACTATGGCTACACCTTC,CASKPPGTAHYGYTF
TRBV7-9,TRBJ1-2,few,.,TGTGCCGTTGACTATGGCTACACCTTC,CAVDYGYTF
TRBV5-4,TRBJ2-5,.,TRBD1,TGTGCCAGCAGCTTAGGGGGCGCAGGCCAAGAGACCCAGTACTTC,CASSLGGAGQETQYF
TRBV20-1,TRBJ1-6,many,.,TGCAGTGCTAGAGTCAATCAGGGACCCAATTCACCCCTCCACTTT,CSARVNQGPNSPLHF
TRBV10-1,TRBJ2-1,.,.,TGCGCCAGCAGTGTCGTGGTGGGGAGCTCCTACAATGAGCAGTTCTTC,CASSVVVGSSYNEQFF
TRBV3-1,TRBJ2-7,many,TRBD2,TGTGCCAGCAGCTCTGCGGGGGAGCAGCAGTACTTC,CASSSAGEQQYF
TRBV9,TRBJ2-2,.,TRBD1,TGTGCCAGCAGCGTGAGGACAGGTTACACCGGGGAGCTGTTTTTT,CASSVRTGYTGELFF
TRBV6-1,TRBJ1-2,many,.,TGTGCCAGCACCCAGAGGCAGGGGAACTATGGCTACACCTTC,CASTQRQGNYGYTF
TRBV5-5,TRBJ1-5,many,.,TGTGCCAGCAGCAACGACAGAAATCAGCCCCAGCATTTT,CASSNDRNQPQHF
TRBV6-2/TRBV6-3,TRBJ1-1,.,TRBD1,TGTGCCAGCATCCGGGACAGGGGGCTTTTGAACACTGAAGCTTTCTTT,CASIRDRGLLNTEAFF
TRBV5-8,TRBJ1-5,few,TRBD1,TGTGCCAGCACACCCGACAGGGGGCTTCGTAGCAATCAGCCCCAGCATTTT,CASTPDRGLRSNQPQHF
TRBV3-1,TRBJ2-3,.,TRBD1,TGTGCCAGCAGCCAAGATGTTACAGGGGGCACAGATACGCAGTATTTT,CASSQDVTGGTDTQYF
TRBV12-3/TRBV12-4,TRBJ1-2,.,.,TGTGCCAGCAGTGCTGGACCCGGGACAAACTATGGCTACACCTTC,CASSAGPGTNYGYTF
TRBV20-1,TRBJ2-7,few,TRBD2,TGCAGTGCTAGCAGACTAGCTCAACCCTCCTACGAGCAGTACTTC,CSASRLAQPSYEQYF
TRBV20-1,TRBJ2-1,.,TRBD2,TGCAGCCATACTAGCGGGGACTACAATGAGCAGTTCTTC,CSHTSGDYNEQFF
TRBV6-2/TRBV6-3,TRBJ1-1,few,.,TGTGCCAGCAGTTACGGCAGGGCGAACACTGAAGCTTTCTTT,CASSYGRANTEAFF
TRBV12-3/TRBV12-4,TRBJ2-5,.,TRBD2,TGTGCCAGCCGCACTAGCGGTAAAGAGACCCAGTACTTC,CASRTSGKETQYF
TRBV4-1,TRBJ1-2,.,.,TGCGCCAGCAGCCAGCCCCATGGAGGTCCCCGCTATGGCTACACCTTC,CASSQPHGGPRYGYTF
TRBV9,TRBJ1-4,.,TRBD1,TGTGCCAGCAGCGTGGGACAGTATTCAACTAATGAAAAACTGTTTTTT,CASSVGQYSTNEKLFF
TRBV5-1,TRBJ1-1,many,TRBD1,TGCGCCAGCAGCTTGAATGCTCAGGGGGCGGGGACTGAAGCTTTCTTT,CASSLNAQGAGTEAFF
TRBV7-2,TRBJ1-3,many,.,TGTGCCAGCAGCTCTCCTGGAAACACCATATATTTT,CASSSPGNTIYF
TRBV6-1,TRBJ1-2,few,.,TGTGCCAGCAGTGATCGTCTTAACTATGGCTACACCTTC,CASSDRLNYGYTF
TRBV18,TRBJ2-7,.,.,TGTGCCAGCTCACCCTCCCAGGGGACCTACGAGCAGTACTTC,CASSPSQGTYEQYF
TRBV4-1,TRBJ2-1,.,TRBD2,TGCGCCAGCAGCCAAGGACCGGGGGGCAATGAGCAGTTCTTC,CASSQGPGGNEQFF
TRBV12-3/TRBV12-4,TRBJ1-4,.,TRBD1,TGTGCCAGCAGTTTACAGGGGGTAAAGGAAAAACTGTTTTTT,CASSLQGVKEKLFF
TRBV7-8,TRBJ2-3,.,TRBD2,TGTGCCAGCACCCAAGGGCGCCTGGGACTAGCGGGAGTTGGAGATACGCAGTATTTT,CASTQGRLGLAGVGDTQYF
TRBV30,TRBJ1-5,many,.,TGTGCCTGGAGTACCATTACACCGGGCAATCAGCCCCAGCATTTT,CAWSTITPGNQPQHF
TRBV28,TRBJ2-7,.,.,TGTGCCAGCAGTTTCCTCCGGGGGAGCGAGCAGTACTTC,CASSFLRGSEQYF
TRBV27,TRBJ2-5,.,TRBD2,TGTGCCAGCAGCCCTCGGACTAGCGGGGGGGCCCAGTACTTC,CASSPRTSGGAQYF
TRBV6-2/TRBV6-3,TRBJ2-7,many,TRBD2,TGTGCCAGCAGTTCTAGCGGGGGACCCTACGAGCAGTACTTC,CASSSSGGPYEQYF
TRBV30,TRBJ1-1,many,.,TGTGCCTGGAGTGTAACGTTGCAGGGGTCCACTGAAGCTTTCTTT,CAWSVTLQGSTEAFF
TRBV5-1,TRBJ2-2,few,.,TGCGCCAGCAGCTTATTCCTTCCCGGGGAGCTGTTTTTT,CASSLFLPGELFF
TRBV19,TRBJ1-5,few,.,TGTGCCAGTACCGACTTCGGGGGCGCAGGTCAGCCCCAGCATTTT,CASTDFGGAGQPQHF
TRBV5-5,TRBJ2-7,many,.,TGTGCCAGCAGCTTTTCGTGGCGGCTCTACGAGCAGTACTTC,CASSFSWRLYEQYF
TRBV12-3/TRBV12-4,TRBJ2-1,few,.,TGTGCCAGCAGTTCCGCCAGGGGAACTTCCTACAATGAGCAGTTCTTC,CASSSARGTSYNEQFF
TRBV9,TRBJ2-7,many,TRBD1,TGTGCCAGCAGCGTAGAGGGACAGCTGAGCACCGACGAGCAGTACTTC,CASSVEGQLSTDEQYF
TRBV9,TRBJ2-7,many,.,TGTGCCAGCAGCACCCTTCAGGGATACGAGCAGTACTTC,CASSTLQGYEQYF
TRBV12-3/TRBV12-4,TRBJ1-5,few,.,TGTGCCAGCAGACCCCAACAGGGTTTAGGCCCCCAGCATTTT,CASRPQQGLGPQHF
TRBV18,TRBJ1-2,many,.,TGTGCCAGCTCCCCAGGAACAGGGAGGGCCCTCGGCTACACCTTC,CASSPGTGRALGYTF
TRBV20-1,TRBJ2-6,few,TRBD1,TGCAGTGCTAGAGAGAACAGGGGAATTCTCTCTGGGGCCAACGTCCTGACTTTC,CSARENRGILSGANVLTF
TRBV3-1,TRBJ1-2,many,TRBD1,TGTGCCAGCAGCCAGGGGACAGTTAATGGCTACACCTTC,CASSQGTVNGYTF
TRBV29-1,TRBJ2-5,many,.,TGCAGCGTAAGGACAGACCAAGAGACCCAGTACTTC,CSVRTDQETQYF
TRBV6-1,TRBJ1-2,few,TRBD1,TGTGCCAGCAGTCGGACAGGGATGGGTTGGGGCTACACCTTC,CASSRTGMGWGYTF
TRBV6-1,TRBJ2-5,.,TRBD2,TGTGCCAGCAGTGCAGTTGGGCTAGCGGGCCCCAGCGGACAAGAGACCCAGTACTTC,CASSAVGLAGPSGQETQYF